This TCR beta chain was documented in a study of T cell repertoires in cytomegalovirus infection. Turning to the study itself: Recently identified HLA-C-restricted CMV epitopes and well-studied HLA-B-restricted CMV epitopes were used by the study. Both CMV infection and a matching HLA type were indicated by public TCR beta signatures.

Study-level points and caveats: HLA-C-restricted CMV-specific TCR beta clonotypes prevailed in the ex vivo response. Identification of carriers of CMV plus the relevant HLA was performed using cumulative public TCR beta family frequency.

TCRdb re-derived calls from the reads in MiXCR, one entry per CDR3 protein. The data show around 900,000 distinct CDR3 sequences, less than 40% seen once. As to this clonotype: Antigen specificity is unknown.

This clonotype originated in a human donor in good health (CMV status not recorded). Some clones in this sample may be carry-over from other donors' samples. The specimen was cultured CD8+ T cells from PBMCs, collected from culture after CMV antigen stimulation.

CDR3 sequence (DNA): TGTGCCAGCAGTTTAGGGAAGGGTTCCTACGAGCAGTACGTC. Residues: CASSLGKGSYEQYV. This chain uses TRBV12-3 or TRBV12-4 with TRBJ2-7; D unclear. This CDR3 has 14 residues. Trimming took off 1 base at V and 1 base at J, with 8 bases between the two ends.